The 8 T cell receptor beta chains below come from one sample, sequenced in a study of memory CD4+ T cells and cytomegalovirus serostatus. Single viable CD3+CD4+CD8-CD45RO+ cells were sorted as the memory CD4+ T cells. Clones were read by immunoSEQ multiplex PCR, and TCRdb kept only the in-frame ones, dropping some. This sample has some 50,000 clones, with around three quarters found just once. Sequencing used memory CD4+ T cells from blood. The receptor source for this set is an adult in good health and CMV-seronegative.

V and J are TRBV5-4 and TRBJ2-1; the D is unclear. Germline V gene lookup returns CDR1 SGHNT and CDR2 YYREEE (reference sequence). The CDR3 has 12 amino acids. The V end was cut by 4 bases, the J end by 5 bases, with 7 bases between. The CDR3: CASSLSNNEQFF. For the CDR3, the DNA is TGTGCCAGCAGCCTGAGCAACAATGAGCAGTTCTTC.

The J gene is TRBJ1-1, the V gene TRBV19; 8 bases fit TRBD1. CDR3 length: 15 amino acids. The J segment lost 2 bases and the V segment lost 2 bases, leaving 4 bases of the junction unmatched. Germline V gives CDR1 LNHDA, CDR2 SQIVND (reference sequence). The CDR3 protein is CASSIRQGKNTEAFF. The CDR3 DNA follows: TGTGCCAGTAGTATAAGACAGGGGAAAAACACTGAAGCTTTCTTT.

The genes are TRBV6-5 and TRBJ2-7, with D possibly matching TRBD2 (6 bases). From germline, CDR1 is MNHEY and CDR2 SVGAGI. This CDR3 has 14 amino acids. Trimming pared 5 bases from V and 4 bases from J, leaving 15 bases between. The CDR3 is CASSPLARLYEQYF. In DNA form, the CDR3 reads TGTGCCAGCAGTCCGCTAGCGCGACTGTACGAGCAGTACTTC.

This clone was counted a few times. This sequence joins TRBV19 and TRBJ2-1; D not certain. The CDR3 runs to 12 residues. V lost 6 bases and J 4 bases, leaving 7 bases between the germline ends. CDR1 is LNHDA, CDR2 SQIVND, per germline (reference sequence). The CDR3 is CASRGNYNEQFF. CDR3 sequence (DNA): TGTGCCAGTAGGGGGAATTACAATGAGCAGTTCTTC.

This clone was recorded a few times. The chain recombines TRBV5-6 with TRBJ1-2, with D tentatively TRBD1 (5 bases). Germline CDR1 and CDR2: SGHDT and YYEEEE. This CDR3 region has 15 residues. With 4 bases removed from V and 4 bases from J, the gap between germline ends came to 17 bases. In DNA, the CDR3 is TGTGCCAGCAGCCCGTCCGCGGGGCGGGTCTATGGCTACACCTTC. Translation: CASSPSAGRVYGYTF.

This clone was counted a single time. The CDR3 protein is CASSLVSGSSDTQYF. Written as DNA, the CDR3 is TGTGCCAGCAGCTTAGTTAGCGGGAGCTCAGATACGCAGTATTTT. The chain uses TRBV7-9 and TRBJ2-3; 9 bases line up with TRBD2. This CDR3 is 15 amino acids long. The trim removed 1 base at V and 4 bases at J, leaving 3 bases unmatched. Germline lookup yields CDR1 SEHNR and CDR2 FQNEAQ (reference sequence).

Turning to this clone: One end of the junction varies from germline; a read error may be responsible. V usage is TRBV7-7 and J usage is TRBJ2-5; 9 nucleotides align to TRBD1. CDR1 is SSHAT and CDR2 is FNYEAQ in the germline V gene (reference sequence). There are 16 residues in the CDR3. CDR3 protein: CASSLQGASGKETQYF. As DNA, the CDR3 is TGTGCTAGCAGCTTACAGGGGGCCTCCGGCAAAGAGACCCAGTACTTC.

The J gene is TRBJ2-6, the V gene TRBV1. TRBV1 is termed a pseudogene. There are 16 residues in the CDR3. Written as DNA, the CDR3 is TGCACCAGCACACCTATTAGGGAAGCTGGGGCCAACGTCCTGACTTTC. Amino acids: CTSTPIREAGANVLTF.